These 20 T cell receptor beta chains came from one sample sequenced in a study of blood T cell repertoires in COVID-19. Sequencing was performed with immunoSEQ multiplex PCR; in TCRdb, only in-frame clones are kept and a portion is missing. Of nearly 200,000 clones listed, roughly nine tenths were seen once; the top ten hold about 0.81%. The sequenced sample was peripheral blood. The origin of the receptors is a woman between 70 and 85 years old with acute or convalescent COVID-19.

The chain recombines TRBV7-9 with TRBJ1-2; 7 bases align to TRBD1. V lost 5 bases to trimming and J lost 7 bases; unmatched junction nucleotides: 10. CDR3 length equals 14 residues. The V gene's germline CDR1 is SEHNR and CDR2 FQNEAQ (reference sequence). The CDR3 sequence: CASSQVTGAVGYTF. CDR3 sequence (DNA): TGTGCCAGCAGCCAAGTTACAGGGGCTGTTGGCTACACCTTC.

The J gene is TRBJ2-3, the V gene TRBV5-1, with 13 bases matching TRBD2. The CDR3 has 15 amino acids. From germline, CDR1 is SGHRS and CDR2 YFSETQ. V was clipped by 0 bases and J by 6 bases; unmatched bases: 1. The CDR3 sequence: CASSLGLAGGDTQYF. CDR3 DNA sequence: TGCGCCAGCAGCTTGGGACTAGCGGGGGGCGATACGCAGTATTTT. Based on the CDR3 plus reference TRBV5-1 and TRBJ2-3, the full variable domain is KAGVTQTPRYLIKTRGQQVTLSCSPISGHRSVSWYQQTPGQGLQFLFEYFSETQRNKGNFPGRFSGRQFSNSRSEMNVSTLELGDSALYLCASSLGLAGGDTQYFGPGTRLTVL.

A few counts support this clone. The chain is built from TRBV3-1 (or the pseudogene TRBV3-2) and TRBJ2-7; 9 bases line up with TRBD2. The length of the CDR3 is 15 residues. The V and J ends lost 4 bases and 5 bases, in that order; junction bases with no gene match: 9. Per the germline V gene, CDR1 is LGHDT and CDR2 is YNNKEL (reference sequence). The chain's CDR3 is CASSPSGGRIHEQYF. The CDR3, as DNA: TGTGCCAGCAGCCCAAGCGGGGGGCGGATCCACGAGCAGTACTTC.

The V call is TRBV24-1, the J call TRBJ1-1; 10 bases agree with TRBD1. V gave up 1 base and J gave up 11 bases; unmatched junction bases: 6. The CDR3 consists of 14 residues. Per the germline V gene, CDR1 is KGHDR and CDR2 is SFDVKD. In nucleotides, the CDR3 is TGTGCCACCAGTGATTTTCTCTCGGACAGGGGGGCTTTCTTT. It specifies CATSDFLSDRGAFF.

The V and J genes are TRBV27 and TRBJ1-5; possible D gene TRBD1, 5 bases. In germline, CDR1 is MNHEY, CDR2 SMNVEV (reference sequence). Trimming left V 3 bases short and J 6 bases short, with 12 bases between. This CDR3 is 14 amino acids long. The CDR3 sequence is CASSFGGRGQPQHF. The CDR3 DNA reads as TGTGCCAGCAGTTTCGGGGGAAGGGGTCAGCCCCAGCATTTT.

The genes are TRBV5-6 and TRBJ2-7; tentative D call: TRBD2 (5 bases). V lost 4 bases and J 5 bases, leaving 10 bases between the germline ends. Germline CDR1 is SGHDT and CDR2 is YYEEEE. The CDR3 sequence is 12 residues long. The CDR3 DNA follows: TGTGCCAGCAGCCCGGGATCGGACGAGCAGTACTTC. Amino acids: CASSPGSDEQYF.

CDR3 sequence: CASFVSTGAYNEQFF. The CDR3 DNA is TGTGCCAGCTTCGTTTCGACAGGTGCCTACAATGAGCAGTTCTTC. The J gene is TRBJ2-1, the V gene TRBV28; perhaps TRBD1 as D (6 bases). Trimming removed 8 bases at V and 2 bases at J, with 16 bases between. The CDR3 extends over 15 amino acids. The germline CDR1 and CDR2 sequences are MDHEN and SYDVKM.

V is TRBV23-1 and J is TRBJ2-7, with TRBD1 matching over 10 bases. TRBV23-1 is treated as an ORF (open reading frame) with a function not yet certain. The CDR3 length is 14 residues. The ends lost 7 bases at V and 5 bases at J; junction bases unmatched: 8. The CDR3 spells CASNGQGDSHEQYF. Here the CDR3 DNA reads TGCGCCAGCAACGGACAGGGGGATTCCCACGAGCAGTACTTC.

This chain joins TRBV6-5 and TRBJ1-6; 9 bases line up with TRBD1. Losses at the gene ends were 2 bases for V and 9 bases for J; bases not matched to a gene: 5. Germline CDR1 and CDR2: MNHEY and SVGAGI. The CDR3 has 15 residues. CDR3 region: CASSYTGQGSSPLHF. The DNA for the CDR3 is TGTGCCAGCAGTTACACGGGACAGGGTTCTTCACCCCTCCACTTT.

V is TRBV7-2 and J is TRBJ2-7; 9 bases map to TRBD1. With V trimmed by 3 bases and J by 6 bases, 6 bases remained unmatched. The CDR3 covers 14 residues. Germline CDR1 and CDR2: SGHTA and FQGNSA. The CDR3: CASSFSGQGGEQYF. The DNA of the CDR3 is TGTGCCAGCAGCTTCTCGGGACAGGGAGGCGAGCAGTACTTC. Combining the CDR3 with reference TRBV7-2 and TRBJ2-7 gives the whole variable domain GAGVSQSPSNKVTEKGKDVELRCDPISGHTALYWYRQSLGQGLEFLIYFQGNSAPDKSGLPSDRFSAERTGGSVSTLTIQRTQQEDSAVYLCASSFSGQGGEQYFGPGTRLTVT.

The V and J genes are TRBV11-3 and TRBJ1-1; 8 bases are a match to TRBD1. Losses at the gene ends were 4 bases for V and 4 bases for J; bases not matched to a gene: 5. Looked up from germline, CDR1 is SGHNT and CDR2 is YENEEA. CDR3 length equals 14 residues. The CDR3 bases are TGTGCCAGCAGCTCTTGGACAGGGACCACTGAAGCTTTCTTT. This gives the protein CASSSWTGTTEAFF.

This clone was observed once. This CDR3 is CASTPINSGRANEQFF. The CDR3 DNA is TGTGCCAGTACCCCAATTAATAGCGGGAGAGCCAATGAGCAGTTCTTC. The genes are TRBV19 and TRBJ2-1; 9 bases are shared with TRBD2. V was clipped by 7 bases and J by 6 bases; unmatched bases: 13. The CDR3 is made up of 16 amino acids. Germline V lookup: CDR1 LNHDA, CDR2 SQIVND (reference sequence).

The chain recombines TRBV5-1 with TRBJ1-4; TRBD1 matches at 9 bases. Germline lookup yields CDR1 SGHRS and CDR2 YFSETQ. Trimming took 4 bases from V and 8 from J; bases not matched to a gene: 6. There are 14 residues in the CDR3. DNA of the CDR3: TGCGCCAGCAGCGAACAGGGGGCAAGGGAAAAACTGTTTTTT. Translation gives CASSEQGAREKLFF.

V usage is TRBV10-2 and J usage is TRBJ1-1; TRBD1 might be the D (5 bases). CDR1 is WSHSY and CDR2 is SAAADI in the germline V gene. CDR3 length equals 15 residues. V gave up 2 bases and J gave up 4 bases, with 14 bases separating them. In DNA form, the CDR3 reads TGCGCCAGCAGTGAGACGTCGGTGGGGGGCACTGAAGCTTTCTTT. Encoded protein: CASSETSVGGTEAFF.

This rearrangement joins TRBV6-1 to TRBJ2-1; 7 bases are shared with TRBD2. After removal of 2 bases from V and 10 bases from J, the junction contained 11 bases not matched to a gene. The CDR3 is 15 residues long. The V gene's germline CDR1 is MNHNS and CDR2 SASEGT. CDR3 in amino acids: CASSERPFLGGEQFF. The DNA of the CDR3 is TGTGCCAGCAGTGAACGGCCTTTCCTCGGGGGGGAGCAGTTCTTC.

The chain joins TRBV5-1 to TRBJ1-1; D call uncertain. With 1 base removed from V and 3 bases from J, the gap between germline ends came to 10 bases. The CDR3 is made up of 14 amino acids. Germline CDR1 SGHRS, CDR2 YFSETQ. The chain's CDR3 is CASSLLGEDTEAFF. CDR3 in DNA: TGCGCCAGCAGCTTGCTTGGGGAGGACACTGAAGCTTTCTTT. Together with reference TRBV5-1 and TRBJ1-1, the CDR3 gives the full variable domain: KAGVTQTPRYLIKTRGQQVTLSCSPISGHRSVSWYQQTPGQGLQFLFEYFSETQRNKGNFPGRFSGRQFSNSRSEMNVSTLELGDSALYLCASSLLGEDTEAFFGQGTRLTVV.

J is TRBJ1-1 and V is TRBV12-3 or TRBV12-4, with D hard to call. V lost 6 bases and J lost 2, with 7 bases in between. The CDR3 sequence is 12 residues long. The CDR3 DNA follows: TGTGCCAGCAGCCCAACAAACACTGAAGCTTTCTTT. The encoded protein is CASSPTNTEAFF.

The chain couples TRBV4-1 to TRBJ1-1, with TRBD1 identical over 11 bases. Trimming at V came to 4 bases and at J to 6 bases, leaving 10 bases not matched to a gene. Germline-derived CDR1 and CDR2 are MGHRA and YSYEKL. There are 16 residues in the CDR3. CDR3 bases: TGCGCCAGCAGCCCGGGACAGGGGGTTGAGTTTTCTGAAGCTTTCTTT. It is translated as CASSPGQGVEFSEAFF.

The V and J genes are TRBV5-1 and TRBJ2-3; weak D call: TRBD1 (5 bases). Trimming stripped 1 base from V and 6 bases from J, with 12 bases between. The CDR3 runs 14 residues. CDR1 and CDR2 (germline): SGHRS, YFSETQ. As DNA, the CDR3 is TGCGCCAGCAGCTTGCAGCAGGGTGGGGATACGCAGTATTTT. Translation: CASSLQQGGDTQYF.

The count of this clone is one. The CDR3 loop is CASSADTRSEKLFF. The DNA for the CDR3 is TGCGCCAGCAGCGCCGACACTAGGAGTGAAAAACTGTTTTTT. The rearrangement joins TRBV5-1 to TRBJ1-4; D remains unclear. V dropped 4 bases and J dropped 7 bases, with 14 bases sitting between them. This CDR3 has 14 residues. The germline V gene encodes CDR1 SGHRS and CDR2 YFSETQ. Full variable domain (missing parts from reference TRBV5-1 and TRBJ1-4): KAGVTQTPRYLIKTRGQQVTLSCSPISGHRSVSWYQQTPGQGLQFLFEYFSETQRNKGNFPGRFSGRQFSNSRSEMNVSTLELGDSALYLCASSADTRSEKLFFGSGTQLSVL.